The T cell receptor (beta chain) under discussion was sequenced for a study of T cell responses to AZD1222 COVID-19 vaccine. General study results and limits: Spike-wide vaccine-associated CD4 TCRs dominated at 160-218 and 743-854. Repertoires were collected only later (after the peak T cell response had occurred). Possibly, clonal diversity was underestimated; donors were largely white British and included more females.

Per germline, CDR1 SGHNT and CDR2 YYREEE (reference sequence). CDR3 length: 14 amino acids. V lost 2 bases and J lost 8; bases outside the gene matches: 4. This clone was recorded once. Its antigen is not identified. Whether given at about 4 or about 12 weeks, second doses were pooled. Libraries were prepared by immunoSEQ multiplex PCR; TCRdb keeps only in-frame clonotypes and omits some of them. The top ten clones hold 1.5% to 2% of a sample with approximately 150,000 clones, about 91% of them seen once. This TCR came from an adult who received the AZD1222 COVID-19 vaccine. The chain is built from TRBV5-4 and TRBJ1-1, with 12 bases matching TRBD1. Sequenced here: peripheral blood, sampled 28 days after the second AZD1222 dose. The CDR3 DNA follows: TGTGCCAGCAGCTTTGGGACAGGGGGCCGGGAAGCTTTCTTT. Its translation: CASSFGTGGREAFF.